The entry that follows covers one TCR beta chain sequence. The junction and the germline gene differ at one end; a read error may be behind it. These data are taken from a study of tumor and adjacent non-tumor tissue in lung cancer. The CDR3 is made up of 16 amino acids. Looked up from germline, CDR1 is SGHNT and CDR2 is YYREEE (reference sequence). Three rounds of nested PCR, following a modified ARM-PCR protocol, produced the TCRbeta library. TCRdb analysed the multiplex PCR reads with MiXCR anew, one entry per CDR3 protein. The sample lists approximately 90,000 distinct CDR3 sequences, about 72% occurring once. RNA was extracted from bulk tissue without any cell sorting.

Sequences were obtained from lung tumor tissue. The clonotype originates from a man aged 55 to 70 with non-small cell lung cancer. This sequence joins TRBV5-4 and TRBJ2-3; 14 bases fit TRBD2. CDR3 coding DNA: TGTGCCAACAGCATTGGACTAGCGGGAGGCACAGATACACAGTATTTT. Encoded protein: CANSIGLAGGTDTQYF.